These 17 T cell receptor beta chains share one sample of origin, sequenced in a study of Graves' ophthalmopathy and Graves' hyperthyroidism. RNA transcripts were the source from which TCR beta CDR3 regions were amplified. An opening RT-PCR round employed HTBI primers and preceded a second-round multiplex PCR. TCRdb reanalysed the multiplex PCR reads using MiXCR and keeps one entry per CDR3 protein. Counted here are approximately 1.2 million distinct CDR3 sequences, roughly two fifths occurring once; the ten biggest clones make up approximately 10%. The sequencing input was peripheral blood or thyroid tissue (not recorded which). The receptors derive from an adult man with Graves' hyperthyroidism.

On this clonotype: It may be a read error: a sequence one base away is much more abundant. The genes are TRBV10-2 and TRBJ2-2; 11 bases fit TRBD2. CDR3 length: 15 amino acids. CDR1 and CDR2 from the germline V gene are WSHSY and SAAADI. The V and J ends lost 6 bases and 6 bases, in that order; junction bases with no gene match: 6. The CDR3 DNA follows: TGCGCCAGCAGACTAGCGGGGGCTATCTCCGGGGAGCTGTTTTTT. Amino acid sequence: CASRLAGAISGELFF.

A note on this clonotype: A read error may account for a junction end that differs from germline. The V and J genes are TRBV10-3 and TRBJ2-5; D might be TRBD1 (5 bases). Germline CDR1 ENHRY, CDR2 SYGVKD. The CDR3 totals 9 residues. CDR3 sequence reads: CAISETQDF. In nucleotides, the CDR3 is TGTGCCATCAGTGAGACACAGGACTTC.

This clonotype came up a few times. The chain joins TRBV25-1 to TRBJ2-1; possible D gene TRBD2, 6 bases. V was cut by 1 base and J by 13 bases, with 14 bases left in between. Germline lookup yields CDR1 MGHDK and CDR2 SYGVNS. The CDR3 consists of 13 residues. CDR3 residues: CASSESEGGTQFF. In DNA form, the CDR3 reads TGTGCCAGCAGTGAATCGGAGGGTGGCACCCAGTTCTTC.

The rearrangement joins TRBV4-3 to TRBJ2-2, with D tentatively TRBD1 (6 bases). The CDR3 runs 15 residues. Germline lookup yields CDR1 LGHNA and CDR2 YSLEER. V lost 0 bases and J 6 bases, leaving 11 bases between the germline ends. The CDR3 coding sequence is TGCGCCAGCAGCCAAGAGCAGGGGAGCCCCGGGGAGCTGTTTTTT. It codes for CASSQEQGSPGELFF.

This rearrangement joins TRBV19 to TRBJ1-1; maybe TRBD1 (5 bases). CDR1 and CDR2 from the germline V gene are LNHDA and SQIVND (reference sequence). V lost 3 bases, J lost 4 bases, and 15 bases lay in between. The CDR3 has 15 residues. CDR3 amino acids: CASSISSGTGTEAFF. Here the CDR3 DNA reads TGTGCCAGTAGTATTTCGTCAGGGACGGGCACTGAAGCTTTCTTT.

The chain has TRBV5-1 and TRBJ1-2, with a tentative D call TRBD1 (5 bases). The CDR3 runs 17 residues. V was cut by 2 bases and J by 8 bases, with 25 bases left in between. Germline CDR1 SGHRS, CDR2 YFSETQ. CDR3 nucleotides: TGCGCCAGCAGCTTTGGGACTAGCGGGGGAGGCGCCTACGGCTACACCTTC. Residues: CASSFGTSGGGAYGYTF. Drawing the rest from reference TRBV5-1 and TRBJ1-2, the complete variable domain is KAGVTQTPRYLIKTRGQQVTLSCSPISGHRSVSWYQQTPGQGLQFLFEYFSETQRNKGNFPGRFSGRQFSNSRSEMNVSTLELGDSALYLCASSFGTSGGGAYGYTFGSGTRLTVV.

The sample holds a few counts of this clonotype. This chain uses TRBV5-5 with TRBJ2-7; D remains ambiguous. The CDR3 length is 14 residues. V lost 4 bases, J lost 4 bases, and 15 bases lay in between. Germline loops: CDR1 SGHKS, CDR2 YYEKEE (reference sequence). DNA for the CDR3: TGTGCCAGCAGCCAAGGAAACGGAGCTTACGAGCAGTACTTC. As protein: CASSQGNGAYEQYF.

This sequence joins TRBV7-7 and TRBJ2-2; the match to TRBD1 covers 9 bases. The V segment lost 6 bases and the J segment 9 bases; nucleotides outside the gene matches: 17. The CDR3 totals 17 residues. Germline V lookup: CDR1 SSHAT, CDR2 FNYEAQ (reference sequence). The DNA of the CDR3 is TGTGCCAGCAGTTCAACCGGGACAGGGATGATTCTACGGGAGCTGTTTTTT. Translated: CASSSTGTGMILRELFF.

This clonotype was seen many times. J is TRBJ1-3 and V is TRBV7-3; the D is unclear. The ends were cut back, 2 bases at V and 0 bases at J, with 8 bases in the middle. Germline V lookup: CDR1 SGHTA, CDR2 FQGTGA. The CDR3 has 15 residues. The DNA of the CDR3 is TGTGCCAGCAGCTTATCCTCGGACTCTGGAAACACCATATATTTT. Encoded protein: CASSLSSDSGNTIYF.

The genes are TRBV29-1 and TRBJ2-7; tentatively, D is TRBD2 (6 bases). V was cut by 5 bases and J by 6 bases, with 14 bases left in between. This CDR3 is built from 12 residues. In germline, CDR1 is SQVTM, CDR2 ANQGSEA. This chain's CDR3 is CSVSGGAREQYF. The CDR3 coding sequence is TGCAGCGTTTCAGGAGGGGCGCGCGAGCAGTACTTC.

This chain connects TRBV20-1 to TRBJ2-7; maybe TRBD1 (6 bases). Trimming shortened V by 5 bases and J by 1 base, and 15 bases separated the two germline ends. The CDR3 contains 14 residues. CDR1 DFQATT and CDR2 SNEGSKA come from the germline V gene (reference sequence). In DNA, the CDR3 is TGCAGTGCTCCCCTAAGGACAGAATCCTACGAGCAGTACTTC. Protein sequence: CSAPLRTESYEQYF.

The chain combines TRBV10-3 with TRBJ1-4; maybe TRBD1 (6 bases). This CDR3 comprises 12 residues. Trimming left V 10 bases short and J 8 bases short, with 14 bases between. From germline, CDR1 is ENHRY and CDR2 SYGVKD. Written as DNA, the CDR3 is TGTGCCACCGTGGACAGTTGGGAAAAACTGTTTTTT. It specifies CATVDSWEKLFF.

This clonotype was observed at least ten times. This chain connects TRBV10-3 to TRBJ2-5, with TRBD2 matching over 13 bases. CDR1 and CDR2 from the germline V gene are ENHRY and SYGVKD. The CDR3 spans 21 residues. Losses at the gene ends were 1 base for V and 1 base for J; bases not matched to a gene: 15. This CDR3 is CAISEWTRKTTSGGAQETQYF. As DNA, the CDR3 is TGTGCCATCAGTGAGTGGACGAGGAAAACTACTAGCGGGGGGGCCCAAGAGACCCAGTACTTC.

This clonotype showed up just a few times. The chain combines TRBV11-3 with TRBJ1-4, with D unresolved. Germline V CDR1 and CDR2: SGHNT, YENEEA. V was trimmed by 4 bases and J by 5 bases, leaving 17 bases between them. CDR3 size: 16 residues. The CDR3 protein is CASSYFPGLGNEKLFF. The CDR3 DNA reads as TGTGCCAGCAGCTACTTCCCGGGCCTGGGGAATGAAAAACTGTTTTTT.

This clonotype has ten or more counts. The V gene is TRBV7-9, the J gene TRBJ1-5, with TRBD1 as a possible D gene (6 bases). Germline V lookup: CDR1 SEHNR, CDR2 FQNEAQ (reference sequence). V was cut by 5 bases and J by 2 bases, with 13 bases left in between. The CDR3 sequence is 15 residues long. Written as DNA, the CDR3 is TGTGCCAGCAGCCCACTGGCAGGGGGCAATCAGCCCCAGCATTTT. The encoded protein is CASSPLAGGNQPQHF.

This clonotype was detected once. This rearrangement joins TRBV2 to TRBJ2-7; 7 bases match TRBD2. V lost 5 bases to trimming and J lost 0 bases; unmatched junction nucleotides: 10. Germline V gene data show CDR1 as SNHLY and CDR2 as FYNNEI. The CDR3 consists of 16 residues. Here the CDR3 reads CASSPPRGDYSYEQYF. The DNA of the CDR3 is TGTGCCAGCAGTCCCCCCCGTGGGGACTACTCCTACGAGCAGTACTTC.

As for this clonotype: This may be a read error, as it is one base from a much larger clone. The rearrangement uses TRBV5-1 and TRBJ2-7; the match to TRBD2 covers 7 bases. V trimming: 3 bases; J trimming: 2 bases; junction bases outside the gene matches: 8. The germline CDR1 and CDR2 sequences are SGHRS and YFSETQ. The CDR3 loop spans 15 amino acids. CDR3 coding DNA: TGCGCCAGCAGCTCCTATTCCAGCGGGACCTACGAGCAGTACTTC. This translates into CASSSYSSGTYEQYF.